The 26 T cell receptor beta chains in this list originate from one sample, sequenced in a study of T cells in narcolepsy. The protocol was immunoSEQ multiplex PCR, while the TCRdb copy is restricted to in-frame clones and leaves out a portion. The table has tens of thousands of clones, roughly 87% seen once. Material for sequencing was CD45RA- memory CD4+ T cells from PBMCs. The receptors here all came from a human donor with narcolepsy.

The chain employs TRBV4-2 and TRBJ2-2; 8 bases are shared with TRBD1. This CDR3 is 17 amino acids long. V trimming: 0 bases; J trimming: 4 bases; junction bases outside the gene matches: 7. Germline V CDR1 and CDR2: LGHNA, YNFKEQ. CDR3 residues: CASSQEGGRGLTGELFF. The CDR3 DNA is TGTGCCAGCAGCCAAGAGGGGGGCAGGGGGCTCACCGGGGAGCTGTTTTTT.

The chain combines TRBV9 with TRBJ2-2, with D unresolved. CDR1 SGDLS and CDR2 YYNGEE come from the germline V gene. This CDR3 spans 14 amino acids. Trimming pared 2 bases from V and 4 bases from J, leaving 9 bases between. Here the CDR3 DNA reads TGTGCCAGCAGCGTTGGGGTATTCACCGGGGAGCTGTTTTTT. It translates to CASSVGVFTGELFF.

The chain recombines TRBV7-2 with TRBJ2-5, with 11 bases aligning to TRBD2. Losses at the gene ends were 5 bases for V and 5 bases for J; bases not matched to a gene: 13. The CDR3 runs to 17 residues. Germline CDR1 and CDR2: SGHTA and FQGNSA. In DNA form, the CDR3 reads TGTGCCAGCAGCCCGGGGAGACTAGCGGGATCGCGGGAGACCCAGTACTTC. This translates into CASSPGRLAGSRETQYF.

The rearrangement joins TRBV7-2 to TRBJ1-2, with unresolved D. In germline, CDR1 is SGHTA, CDR2 FQGNSA. The CDR3 contains 14 residues. Trimming took 1 base from V and 7 from J, leaving 13 bases between them. The CDR3 sequence: CASSLDGFSGGYTF. CDR3 sequence (DNA): TGTGCCAGCAGCTTAGACGGGTTTTCGGGTGGCTACACCTTC.

The chain couples TRBV5-1 to TRBJ1-2, with 8 bases that match TRBD1. Unmatched junction bases numbered 7, after V lost 1 base and J lost 8 bases. The CDR3 is 14 amino acids. Per the germline V gene, CDR1 is SGHRS and CDR2 is YFSETQ. DNA of the CDR3: TGCGCCAGCAGCTTGCCAGGACAGGGCCTCGGCTACACCTTC. This sequence encodes CASSLPGQGLGYTF.

This clone came up a few times. V and J are TRBV4-3 and TRBJ1-4, with 8 bases lining up with TRBD1. This CDR3 has 13 residues. In germline, CDR1 is LGHNA, CDR2 YSLEER. With 3 bases clipped from V and 7 bases from J, the junction kept 1 base outside the gene matches. CDR3 sequence reads: CASSQDRVEKLFF. In DNA form, the CDR3 reads TGCGCCAGCAGCCAGGACAGGGTTGAAAAACTGTTTTTT.

The V gene is TRBV11-1, the J gene TRBJ2-1; no clear D. Germline V CDR1 and CDR2: SGHAT, FQDESV (reference sequence). Trimming shortened V by 7 bases and J by 8 bases, and 9 bases separated the two germline ends. CDR3 length equals 11 residues. CDR3 DNA sequence: TGTGCCAGCATTCAAGGCCATGAGCAGTTCTTC. Its protein product is CASIQGHEQFF. The variable domain in full, completed from reference TRBV11-1 and TRBJ2-1, reads EAEVAQSPRYKITEKSQAVAFWCDPISGHATLYWYRQILGQGPELLVQFQDESVVDDSQLPKDRFSAERLKGVDSTLKIQPAELGDSAMYLCASIQGHEQFFGPGTRLTVL.

V is TRBV11-3 and J is TRBJ1-3, with D tentatively TRBD1 (6 bases). Germline loops: CDR1 SGHNT, CDR2 YENEEA. The CDR3 loop spans 13 amino acids. The V and J ends lost 5 bases and 3 bases respectively, with 8 bases between them. In nucleotides, the CDR3 is TGTGCCAGCAGCGGGACATTTGGAAACACCATATATTTT. It yields the protein CASSGTFGNTIYF. The full variable domain, its missing parts supplied by reference TRBV11-3 and TRBJ1-3, is EAGVVQSPRYKIIEKKQPVAFWCNPISGHNTLYWYLQNLGQGPELLIRYENEEAVDDSQLPKDRFSAERLKGVDSTLKIQPAELGDSAVYLCASSGTFGNTIYFGEGSWLTVV.

The gene calls are TRBV5-5 and TRBJ1-3; 8 bases match TRBD1. This CDR3 spans 15 amino acids. CDR1 and CDR2 from the germline V gene are SGHKS and YYEKEE (reference sequence). The junction had 9 bases not matched to a gene; V was cut back by 0 bases and J by 10 bases. The CDR3 nucleotides are TGTGCCAGCAGCTTGGAGGACAGGGTGGCATCTACCATATATTTT. Protein product: CASSLEDRVASTIYF. The variable domain in full, with the rest retrieved from reference TRBV5-5 and TRBJ1-3, is DAGVTQSPTHLIKTRGQQVTLRCSPISGHKSVSWYQQVLGQGPQFIFQYYEKEERGRGNFPDRFSARQFPNYSSELNVNALLLGDSALYLCASSLEDRVASTIYFGEGSWLTVV.

The table lists this clone with a count of one. This sequence joins TRBV30 and TRBJ2-7; 10 bases match TRBD2. With 2 bases clipped from V and 5 bases from J, the junction kept 9 bases outside the gene matches. This CDR3 has 15 amino acids. CDR1 is GTSNPN and CDR2 is SVGIG in the germline V gene (reference sequence). CDR3 amino acids: CAWSKWVAGGHEQYF. CDR3 DNA sequence: TGTGCCTGGAGTAAATGGGTAGCGGGGGGCCACGAGCAGTACTTC.

The sample holds a few counts of this clone. The chain uses TRBV4-3 and TRBJ1-1; D unclear. The CDR3 has 14 residues. Germline V gives CDR1 LGHNA, CDR2 YSLEER. V lost 1 base and J lost 1, with 7 bases in between. DNA of the CDR3: TGCGCCAGCAGCCAAGCGGTATGGAACACTGAAGCTTTCTTT. Amino acids: CASSQAVWNTEAFF.

J is TRBJ2-1 and V is TRBV21-1. TRBV21-1 is marked as a pseudogene. This CDR3 contains 15 residues. Here the CDR3 reads CASSTDPRRGAGEFF. The CDR3 nucleotides read TGTGCCAGCAGCACCGACCCGAGAAGGGGGGCGGGTGAGTTCTTC.

This chain joins TRBV4-3 and TRBJ2-4; 8 bases are shared with TRBD2. The CDR3 is 17 amino acids. Germline CDR1 LGHNA, CDR2 YSLEER. After removal of 0 bases from V and 3 bases from J, the junction contained 7 bases not matched to a gene. CDR3 in amino acids: CASSQDRSGSIKNIQYF. DNA for the CDR3: TGCGCCAGCAGCCAAGATAGAAGCGGGAGTATCAAAAACATTCAGTACTTC.

The CDR3 nucleotides read TGTGCCAGCGGAGTCCTTGGGGGAGTGAAAGAGACCCAGTACTTC. Translating gives CASGVLGGVKETQYF. The genes are TRBV6-5 and TRBJ2-5; D might be TRBD1 or TRBD2, each matching 5 bases. The CDR3 totals 15 residues. The V end was cut by 8 bases, the J end by 3 bases, with 19 bases between. Germline V gene sequence: CDR1 MNHEY, CDR2 SVGAGI.

The chain employs TRBV9 and TRBJ2-5; D uncertain. The CDR3 length is 15 residues. The germline CDR1 and CDR2 sequences are SGDLS and YYNGEE. Trimming left V 4 bases short and J 0 bases short, with 13 bases between. The CDR3 DNA reads as TGTGCCAGCAGCACCCACAATACCTACCAAGAGACCCAGTACTTC. Translated: CASSTHNTYQETQYF. Looking up the rest from reference TRBV9 and TRBJ2-5 gives the full variable domain: DSGVTQTPKHLITATGQRVTLRCSPRSGDLSVYWYQQSLDQGLQFLIQYYNGEERAKGNILERFSAQQFPDLHSELNLSSLELGDSALYFCASSTHNTYQETQYFGPGTRLLVL.

This chain uses TRBV2 with TRBJ2-1, with unresolved D. The CDR3 contains 15 residues. The germline V gene encodes CDR1 SNHLY and CDR2 FYNNEI. V was shortened by 8 bases and J by 8 bases, with 22 bases between the two germline ends. CDR3 amino acids: CASRAEEIRSYEQFF. The DNA of the CDR3 is TGTGCCAGCCGGGCGGAAGAGATCCGGTCCTATGAGCAGTTCTTC.

J is TRBJ2-7 and V is TRBV7-2; a weak D match, TRBD1 (6 bases). Trimming left V 5 bases short and J 2 bases short, with 13 bases between. The CDR3 is made up of 14 amino acids. Per the germline V gene, CDR1 is SGHTA and CDR2 is FQGNSA. Here the CDR3 DNA reads TGTGCCAGCAGCCTCAAGACAGGCCCCTACGAGCAGTACTTC. It yields the protein CASSLKTGPYEQYF. Supplemented by reference TRBV7-2 and TRBJ2-7, the full variable domain reads GAGVSQSPSNKVTEKGKDVELRCDPISGHTALYWYRQSLGQGLEFLIYFQGNSAPDKSGLPSDRFSAERTGGSVSTLTIQRTQQEDSAVYLCASSLKTGPYEQYFGPGTRLTVT.

This rearrangement joins TRBV11-2 to TRBJ1-4; a weak D match, TRBD1 (6 bases). Germline values: CDR1 SGHAT, CDR2 FQNNGV. The V end was cut by 4 bases, the J end by 8 bases, with 17 bases between. This CDR3 spans 15 amino acids. As DNA, the CDR3 is TGTGCCAGCAGCTGGAACAGGGTAGGAGGCGAAAAACTGTTTTTT. Translated: CASSWNRVGGEKLFF.

Concerning this clone: Other DNA variants within this sample encode the same CDR3. The chain has TRBV4-3 and TRBJ1-2, with no clear D. Deletions cut 0 bases from V and 2 bases from J, with 7 bases between. Germline V lookup: CDR1 LGHNA, CDR2 YSLEER. The CDR3 length is 14 residues. The CDR3 coding sequence is TGCGCCAGCAGCCAAGATCAAACGAACTATGGCTACACCTTC. Its translation: CASSQDQTNYGYTF.

The gene calls are TRBV5-4 and TRBJ2-5, with a possible D match to TRBD1 (6 bases). The CDR3 contains 13 residues. Trimming shortened V by 6 bases and J by 1 base, and 10 bases separated the two germline ends. CDR1 and CDR2 (germline): SGHNT, YYREEE (reference sequence). This CDR3 is CASTRDTQETQYF. The CDR3 DNA reads as TGTGCCAGCACCCGGGACACCCAAGAGACCCAGTACTTC.

The rearrangement uses TRBV6-1 and TRBJ2-5; perhaps TRBD1 as D (6 bases). The CDR3 runs to 15 residues. The germline CDR1 and CDR2 sequences are MNHNS and SASEGT. The germline V and J ends were trimmed by 5 bases and 0 bases, with 13 bases remaining between them. The CDR3 is CASSWTSGDQETQYF. The DNA for the CDR3 is TGTGCCAGCAGTTGGACCTCAGGGGACCAAGAGACCCAGTACTTC.

The chain employs TRBV19 and TRBJ2-5, with D maybe TRBD1 (6 bases). The better agreement between TRBJ2-7 and the DNA end casts doubt on the J call. The length of the CDR3 is 12 residues. The germline V gene has CDR1 LNHDA and CDR2 SQIVND (reference sequence). The CDR3 DNA follows: TGTGCCCCCTGGACAGTTCACTACGAGCAGTACTTC. It codes for CAPWTVHYEQYF.

In this sample, this clone turned up a few times. V is TRBV4-2 and J is TRBJ2-1; possible D gene TRBD1, 6 bases. Trimming stripped 1 base from V and 6 bases from J, with 13 bases between. The CDR3 is made up of 15 amino acids. Per the germline V gene, CDR1 is LGHNA and CDR2 is YNFKEQ. The CDR3 nucleotides read TGTGCCAGCAGCCAAGGGGTTAGACAGGCCAATGAGCAGTTCTTC. Translating gives CASSQGVRQANEQFF.

V usage is TRBV11-3 and J usage is TRBJ1-2; TRBD1 matches at 8 bases. This CDR3 is 14 amino acids long. The V segment lost 2 bases and the J segment 4 bases; nucleotides outside the gene matches: 3. CDR1 and CDR2 from the germline V gene are SGHNT and YENEEA. In DNA, the CDR3 is TGTGCCAGCAGCTTAAGGACAGGGTCCTATGGCTACACCTTC. Amino acids: CASSLRTGSYGYTF.

V gene TRBV27 combines with J gene TRBJ1-2, with D perhaps matching TRBD1 (6 bases). The germline V gene encodes CDR1 MNHEY and CDR2 SMNVEV (reference sequence). Trimming took off 2 bases at V and 6 bases at J, with 13 bases between the two ends. The CDR3 has 14 residues. This chain's CDR3 is CASSLGGRDDGYTF. The CDR3 DNA follows: TGTGCCAGCAGTTTAGGGGGGCGAGATGATGGCTACACCTTC.

The chain combines TRBV28 with TRBJ1-2; 7 bases align to TRBD1. This CDR3 contains 16 residues. Trimming at V came to 1 base and at J to 6 bases, leaving 11 bases not matched to a gene. CDR1 and CDR2 from the germline V gene are MDHEN and SYDVKM. CDR3 DNA sequence: TGTGCCAGCAGTTTATTGGTCGGGACAGAGGTTAATGGCTACACCTTC. Amino acids: CASSLLVGTEVNGYTF.